The rows below give T cell receptor beta chains drawn from one sample of a study of T cell clones after liver transplantation. TCRdb's table, derived via immunoSEQ multiplex PCR, lists solely in-frame clones and lacks some. The top ten hold 0.99% of the sample, which has roughly 100,000 clones, 82% seen once. Material: CD4+ T cells from blood, obtained before liver transplant. The receptors here all came from a human donor who received a liver transplant. Each CDR3 is given with its conserved first and last residue. D genes are given only for firm matches. A row's size may be missing; if present it is once, few, many or a size class.

TRBD1	TRBV5-4	TRBJ1-1	few	CASSGRGIAGTEAFF	TGTGCCAGCAGCGGCAGGGGGATCGCGGGCACTGAAGCTTTCTTT
NA	TRBV27	TRBJ2-1	NA	CASSTWGGYNEQFF	TGTGCCAGCAGTACCTGGGGCGGGTACAATGAGCAGTTCTTC
TRBD1	TRBV2	TRBJ1-5	NA	CASNRGQGGNQPQHF	TGTGCCAGCAACCGAGGACAGGGAGGGAATCAGCCCCAGCATTTT
NA	TRBV28	TRBJ2-3	NA	CASSLGDIGTDTQYF	TGTGCCAGCAGTTTAGGGGACATAGGCACAGATACGCAGTATTTT
NA	TRBV29-1	TRBJ2-2	NA	CSVDRGGTGELFF	TGCAGCGTTGATAGGGGAGGCACCGGGGAGCTGTTTTTT
NA	TRBV7-2	TRBJ1-1	NA	CASSPQGNTEAFF	TGTGCCAGCAGCCCTCAGGGGAACACTGAAGCTTTCTTT
NA	TRBV19	TRBJ1-1	NA	CASSIDPGRLGTEAFF	TGTGCCAGTAGTATAGATCCAGGACGGCTAGGCACTGAAGCTTTCTTT
TRBD1	TRBV28	TRBJ1-2	NA	CASSLGQGHHYGYTF	TGTGCCAGCAGTTTAGGACAGGGGCATCACTATGGCTACACCTTC
TRBD1	TRBV30	TRBJ1-1	NA	CAWSETGLNTEAFF	TGTGCCTGGAGTGAGACAGGGCTGAACACTGAAGCTTTCTTT
NA	TRBV7-2	TRBJ1-4	medium-sized	CASSFGGDNEKLFF	TGTGCCAGCAGCTTCGGCGGGGATAATGAAAAACTGTTTTTT
NA	TRBV6-5	TRBJ1-2	NA	CASSLSTGVGGYTF	TGTGCCAGCAGCCTCTCGACAGGTGTAGGCGGCTACACCTTC
NA	TRBV5-1	TRBJ2-1	NA	CASSLGGADHLNEQFF	TGCGCCAGCAGCTTGGGGGGCGCGGACCACCTCAATGAGCAGTTCTTC
NA	TRBV5-1	TRBJ1-5	NA	CASSLSGSRDQPQHF	TGCGCCAGCAGCTTGTCTGGAAGTAGGGATCAGCCCCAGCATTTT
NA	TRBV5-4	TRBJ1-1	NA	CASSSGGLTEAFF	TGTGCCAGCAGCTCGGGGGGTTTGACTGAAGCTTTCTTT
TRBD1	TRBV7-9	TRBJ2-2	NA	CASRPFALGQGAKTGELFF	TGTGCCAGCAGACCCTTCGCTCTGGGACAGGGGGCTAAGACCGGGGAGCTGTTTTTT
NA	TRBV7-9	TRBJ1-3	NA	CASSEGHSGNTIYF	TGTGCCAGCAGCGAGGGGCACTCTGGAAACACCATATATTTT
NA	TRBV18	TRBJ1-5	NA	CASASGLHREQPQHF	TGTGCCAGCGCCTCCGGGCTACATAGGGAACAGCCCCAGCATTTT
NA	TRBV25-1	TRBJ1-6	NA	CASSVASYNSPLHF	TGTGCCAGCAGTGTTGCGTCCTATAATTCACCCCTCCACTTT
TRBD2	TRBV5-1	TRBJ2-7	NA	CASSSGRAYEQYF	TGCGCCAGCAGTTCCGGGAGGGCCTACGAGCAGTACTTC
NA	TRBV2	TRBJ2-5	NA	CARGTYLETQYF	TGTGCCAGGGGGACTTATTTGGAGACCCAGTACTTC
NA	TRBV15	TRBJ1-4	once	CATRRTATNEKLFF	TGTGCCACCCGACGAACAGCAACTAATGAAAAACTGTTTTTT
NA	TRBV5-6	TRBJ1-2	NA	CASSLGQNYGYTF	TGTGCCAGCAGCTTGGGACAGAACTATGGCTACACCTTC
NA	TRBV7-2	TRBJ1-5	NA	CASSYRFSNQPQHF	TGTGCCAGCAGCTACAGGTTTAGCAATCAGCCCCAGCATTTT
TRBD1	TRBV5-1	TRBJ2-7	NA	CASSVGQGASYEQYF	TGCGCCAGCAGCGTTGGACAGGGCGCCTCTTACGAGCAGTACTTC
TRBD1	TRBV6-5	TRBJ1-2	NA	CASRKGQATYGYTF	TGTGCCAGCAGAAAGGGACAGGCGACGTATGGCTACACCTTC
TRBD2	TRBV2	TRBJ2-5	NA	CASSSYGTSSETQYF	TGTGCCAGCAGCTCATACGGGACTAGCTCAGAGACCCAGTACTTC
NA	TRBV13	TRBJ2-2	NA	CASSSTSPGELFF	TGTGCCAGCAGCTCGACTAGTCCCGGGGAGCTGTTTTTT
NA	TRBV6-1	TRBJ2-6	NA	CASQGGGANVLTF	TGTGCATCCCAGGGAGGTGGGGCCAACGTCCTGACTTTC
NA	TRBV6-5	TRBJ2-7	NA	CASQMSLTAYEQYF	TGTGCCAGCCAGATGAGTCTGACCGCCTACGAGCAGTACTTC
NA	TRBV10-3	TRBJ2-1	NA	CAISESGSKNNEQFF	TGTGCCATCAGTGAGTCAGGCAGCAAAAACAATGAGCAGTTCTTC
TRBD2	TRBV11-3	TRBJ2-1	NA	CASSFNPRLAGDEQFF	TGTGCCAGCAGCTTTAATCCCCGACTAGCGGGAGACGAGCAGTTCTTC
TRBD2	TRBV5-4	TRBJ2-2	NA	CASSSGLGRGAGELFF	TGTGCCAGCAGCTCCGGACTAGGCCGCGGGGCCGGGGAGCTGTTTTTT
NA	TRBV7-3	TRBJ2-3	NA	CASSLEQGQADTQYF	TGTGCCAGCAGCTTGGAGCAGGGCCAAGCAGATACGCAGTATTTT
NA	TRBV5-4	TRBJ1-2	NA	CASSSLLARGDSNYGYTF	TGTGCCAGCAGCTCACTGCTTGCCAGGGGAGATTCCAACTATGGCTACACCTTC
NA	TRBV5-6	TRBJ2-7	NA	CASSLDSGPAYEQYF	TGTGCCAGCAGCTTGGATAGCGGTCCCGCCTACGAGCAGTACTTC
TRBD2	TRBV9	TRBJ2-1	NA	CASSVTSGRNNEQFF	TGTGCCAGCAGCGTGACTAGCGGGAGGAACAATGAGCAGTTCTTC
NA	TRBV30	TRBJ2-7	NA	CAWSVRGSIYEQYF	TGTGCCTGGAGTGTACGAGGCTCTATCTACGAGCAGTACTTC